A single sample gave rise to the 21 T cell receptor beta chains below, sequenced in a study of CD8 T cells in ankylosing spondylitis. TCRdb re-called the 5' RACE reads through MiXCR, storing one row per CDR3 protein. This table holds 200,000 or so distinct CDR3 sequences, roughly 13% found once. Sequenced input: blood, either unsorted or a sorted T cell fraction (not recorded which). The origin of the receptors is a female donor with ankylosing spondylitis or in good health (not recorded which).

A note on this clonotype: A read error may be the cause here, since a much bigger clone is one base away. The J gene is TRBJ1-5, the V gene TRBV24-1; 8 bases line up with TRBD1. The V gene's germline CDR1 is KGHDR and CDR2 SFDVKD. The CDR3 covers 14 residues. The CDR3 bases are TGTGCCCCCAGTCAAGGACAGGGAAATCAGCCCCAGCATTTT. Translated: CAPSQGQGNQPQHF.

This clonotype appeared a few times. The V and J genes are TRBV7-9 and TRBJ2-1, with D hard to call. V dropped 11 bases and J dropped 6 bases, with 20 bases sitting between them. The germline CDR1 and CDR2 sequences are SEHNR and FQNEAQ (reference sequence). This CDR3 is built from 14 residues. The CDR3, as DNA: TGTGCCGGTCGACCCTTACTCTTCCTCAATGAGCAGTTCTTC. Encoded protein: CAGRPLLFLNEQFF. Filled out from reference TRBV7-9 and TRBJ2-1, the complete variable domain reads DTGVSQNPRHKITKRGQNVTFRCDPISEHNRLYWYRQTLGQGPEFLTYFQNEAQLEKSRLLSDRFSAERPKGSFSTLEIQRTEQGDSAMYLCAGRPLLFLNEQFFGPGTRLTVL.

A note on this clonotype: One end of the junction fails to match germline, which may point to a read error. This sequence joins TRBV12-3 or TRBV12-4 and TRBJ1-2; 7 bases fit TRBD1. The CDR3 is 12 amino acids. As DNA, the CDR3 is TGTGCCATCCGACAGGGCGAATATGGCTCCACCTTC. Protein sequence: CAIRQGEYGSTF.

This sequence joins TRBV5-1 and TRBJ1-2; TRBD1 agrees at 10 bases. V was pared by 4 bases and J by 4 bases, with 13 bases of the junction left unmatched. Per germline, CDR1 SGHRS and CDR2 YFSETQ. The CDR3 runs to 17 residues. CDR3: CASSPFDPGQGTYGYTF. CDR3 bases: TGCGCCAGCAGCCCATTCGATCCGGGACAGGGGACCTATGGCTACACCTTC. Filled out from reference TRBV5-1 and TRBJ1-2, the complete variable domain reads KAGVTQTPRYLIKTRGQQVTLSCSPISGHRSVSWYQQTPGQGLQFLFEYFSETQRNKGNFPGRFSGRQFSNSRSEMNVSTLELGDSALYLCASSPFDPGQGTYGYTFGSGTRLTVV.

The chain recombines TRBV28 with TRBJ1-1; no clear D gene. Trimming left V 7 bases short and J 5 bases short, with 14 bases between. The germline V gene has CDR1 MDHEN and CDR2 SYDVKM. This CDR3 spans 13 amino acids. The CDR3 nucleotides are TGTGCCAGCAATCTGCCAGAGCGGACTGAAGCTTTCTTT. Residues: CASNLPERTEAFF.

This clonotype was recorded many times. The chain couples TRBV28 to TRBJ2-6; no firm D call. Germline V CDR1 and CDR2: MDHEN, SYDVKM. Trimming pared 7 bases from V and 2 bases from J, leaving 9 bases between. The length of the CDR3 is 14 residues. Written as DNA, the CDR3 is TGTGCCAGCACGGGTGGGACTGGGGCCAACGTCCTGACTTTC. Translated: CASTGGTGANVLTF.

This clonotype turned up a few times. The chain carries TRBV7-3 and TRBJ2-1, with D possibly matching TRBD2 (7 bases). CDR1 is SGHTA and CDR2 is FQGTGA in the germline V gene. The germline V and J ends were trimmed by 7 bases and 3 bases, with 22 bases remaining between them. This CDR3 region has 17 residues. CDR3 bases: TGTGCCAGCACCCCCCCTCATTCGAGGGGGGGCTACAATGAGCAGTTCTTC. Residues: CASTPPHSRGGYNEQFF.

This clonotype was detected a few times. The CDR3 DNA reads as TGTGCCAGCAGCCCCCGGGTGATCACAGATACGCAGTATTTT. It yields the protein CASSPRVITDTQYF. The gene calls are TRBV7-3 and TRBJ2-3; D is unclear. From germline, CDR1 is SGHTA and CDR2 FQGTGA. The CDR3 spans 14 residues. Trimming cost V 5 bases and J 2 bases, with 11 bases left between them. Full variable domain (remainder filled in from reference TRBV7-3 and TRBJ2-3): GAGVSQTPSNKVTEKGKYVELRCDPISGHTALYWYRQSLGQGPEFLIYFQGTGAADDSGLPNDRFFAVRPEGSVSTLKIQRTERGDSAVYLCASSPRVITDTQYFGPGTRLTVL.

This clonotype was detected many times. The rearrangement joins TRBV5-1 to TRBJ1-2; D unresolved. The CDR3 runs 15 residues. V was shortened by 3 bases and J by 4 bases, with 16 bases between the two germline ends. Per the germline V gene, CDR1 is SGHRS and CDR2 is YFSETQ. CDR3 residues: CASSSGPSLGYGYTF. The DNA of the CDR3 is TGCGCCAGCAGCTCAGGACCCTCTCTCGGCTATGGCTACACCTTC.

The table lists this clonotype with many counts. The V gene is TRBV25-1, the J gene TRBJ2-7, with a possible D match to TRBD1 (5 bases). The germline V and J ends were trimmed by 9 bases and 2 bases, with 11 bases remaining between them. This CDR3 contains 12 residues. CDR1 and CDR2 (germline): MGHDK, SYGVNS. CDR3 in amino acids: CASQGSAYEQYF. Written as DNA, the CDR3 is TGTGCCAGTCAGGGTTCAGCCTACGAGCAGTACTTC.

The chain uses TRBV12-3 or TRBV12-4 and TRBJ2-7; D is tentatively TRBD1 or TRBD2 (5 bases each). The CDR3 totals 17 residues. Trimming left V 6 bases short and J 4 bases short, with 25 bases between. CDR3: CASRFHRTGRIIYEQYF. The CDR3 DNA is TGTGCCAGCAGGTTCCACCGCACGGGACGCATAATTTACGAGCAGTACTTC.

The rearrangement joins TRBV12-3 or TRBV12-4 to TRBJ1-2; TRBD1 might be the D (5 bases). Trimming removed 5 bases at V and 4 bases at J, with 17 bases between. The CDR3 is 15 amino acids. CDR3 nucleotide sequence: TGTGCCAGCAGTCATCCGGGACGGGAACTCTATGGCTACACCTTC. It is translated as CASSHPGRELYGYTF.

This clonotype was observed a few times. The rearrangement joins TRBV12-3 or TRBV12-4 to TRBJ1-6; 9 bases line up with TRBD1. This CDR3 has 17 amino acids. V dropped 2 bases and J dropped 7; count of bases not matched to a gene: 9. CDR3 DNA sequence: TGTGCCAGCAGTTTATCGGGACAGGGAGGACCAAATTCACCCCTCCACTTT. Translation: CASSLSGQGGPNSPLHF.

This clonotype was detected ten times or more. The chain couples TRBV27 to TRBJ2-7; the D gene could be TRBD1 or TRBD2 (5 bases each). Germline V gene sequence: CDR1 MNHEY, CDR2 SMNVEV (reference sequence). This CDR3 is 13 amino acids long. V lost 7 bases and J lost 0, with 10 bases in between. The CDR3 nucleotides read TGTGCCAGCAAGGGGACGCACTCCTACGAGCAGTACTTC. It encodes CASKGTHSYEQYF.

This clonotype was seen ten or more times. The chain carries TRBV7-6 and TRBJ1-1, with TRBD1 matching over 10 bases. The germline V gene encodes CDR1 SGHVS and CDR2 FNYEAQ. Germline trimming cut 1 base from V and 6 bases from J; bases unmatched to any gene: 5. The CDR3 totals 15 residues. The CDR3 region has the DNA TGTGCCAGCAGCTTAGGGGACAGGGGTCAGGCTGAAGCTTTCTTT. This encodes CASSLGDRGQAEAFF.

This clonotype was recorded at least ten times. This chain connects TRBV6-2 or TRBV6-3 to TRBJ2-2, with 11 bases that match TRBD2. Per germline, CDR1 MNHEY and CDR2 SVGEGT. CDR3 length: 18 residues. The V segment lost 6 bases and the J segment 0 bases; nucleotides outside the gene matches: 9. The CDR3 coding sequence is TGTGCCAGCAGCGAGGTGGGACTAGCGGTATCGAACACCGGGGAGCTGTTTTTT. It specifies CASSEVGLAVSNTGELFF.

This clonotype was seen many times. V gene TRBV20-1 combines with J gene TRBJ2-7; 11 bases match TRBD1. The germline CDR1 and CDR2 sequences are DFQATT and SNEGSKA (reference sequence). After removal of 2 bases from V and 3 bases from J, the junction contained 3 bases not matched to a gene. The CDR3 has 14 residues. CDR3 residues: CSARSGQGVYEQYF. As DNA, the CDR3 is TGCAGTGCTAGATCGGGACAGGGGGTCTACGAGCAGTACTTC.

This clonotype appeared a few times. A read error may produce the germline difference seen at one junction end. The chain has TRBV5-5 and TRBJ2-1, with 7 bases matching TRBD2. This CDR3 contains 14 residues. The germline gives CDR1 SGHKS, CDR2 YYEKEE (reference sequence). For the CDR3, the DNA is TGTGCCATCAGCCTCGGGACTACTGACAATGAGCAGTTCTTC. Translating gives CAISLGTTDNEQFF. Using reference TRBV5-5 and TRBJ2-1 for the parts outside the CDR3, the full variable domain is DAGVTQSPTHLIKTRGQQVTLRCSPISGHKSVSWYQQVLGQGPQFIFQYYEKEERGRGNFPDRFSARQFPNYSSELNVNALLLGDSALYLCAISLGTTDNEQFFGPGTRLTVL.

About this clonotype itself: One base away lies a much larger clone, so this may be a sequencing read error. V usage is TRBV9 and J usage is TRBJ2-7; no reliable D call. The CDR3 length is 15 residues. Germline values: CDR1 SGDLS, CDR2 YYNGEE. CDR3 residues: CACSVAGTRSYEQYF. CDR3 coding DNA: TGTGCCTGCAGCGTAGCAGGTACTCGGTCCTACGAGCAGTACTTC.

V and J are TRBV29-1 and TRBJ2-3; 7 bases are shared with TRBD1. J lost 5 bases, V lost 4 bases, and 3 bases had no gene match. Per the germline V gene, CDR1 is SQVTM and CDR2 is ANQGSEA. CDR3 size: 12 residues. This CDR3 reads CSVGQGVDTQYF. CDR3 DNA: TGCAGCGTTGGACAGGGTGTAGATACGCAGTATTTT.

This clonotype was observed many times. The chain links TRBV24-1 to TRBJ2-1; D not certain. The CDR3 totals 16 residues. Germline-derived CDR1 and CDR2 are KGHDR and SFDVKD. The germline V and J ends were trimmed by 1 base and 0 bases, with 9 bases remaining between them. CDR3 residues: CATSDFRQSSYNEQFF. In DNA, the CDR3 is TGTGCCACCAGTGATTTTAGGCAAAGCTCCTACAATGAGCAGTTCTTC.